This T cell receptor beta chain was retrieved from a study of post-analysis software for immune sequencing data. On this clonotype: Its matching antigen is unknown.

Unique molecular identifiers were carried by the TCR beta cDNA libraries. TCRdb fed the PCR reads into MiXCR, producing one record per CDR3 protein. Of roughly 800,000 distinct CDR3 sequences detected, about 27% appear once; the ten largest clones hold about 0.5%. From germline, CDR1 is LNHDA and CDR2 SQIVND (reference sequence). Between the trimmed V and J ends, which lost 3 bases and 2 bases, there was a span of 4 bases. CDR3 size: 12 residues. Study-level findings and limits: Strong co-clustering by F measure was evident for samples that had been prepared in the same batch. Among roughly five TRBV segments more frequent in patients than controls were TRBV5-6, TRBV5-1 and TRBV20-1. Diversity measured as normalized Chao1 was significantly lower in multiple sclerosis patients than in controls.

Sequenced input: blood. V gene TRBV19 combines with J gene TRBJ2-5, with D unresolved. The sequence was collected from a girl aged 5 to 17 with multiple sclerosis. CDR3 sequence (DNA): TGTGCCAGTAGTATGCCACAAGAGACCCAGTACTTC. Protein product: CASSMPQETQYF.